The rows below give T cell receptor beta chains drawn from one sample of a study of blood T cell repertoires in COVID-19. Only in-frame clones appear in the TCRdb table, and some are missing; sequencing was by immunoSEQ multiplex PCR. The table has 40,000 to 50,000 clones, around 90% seen once. The sample comprised peripheral blood. These receptors all come from a human donor in a cohort sampled during active COVID-19. Both conserved end residues are part of each CDR3. The D gene is left open where the match is weak. Some rows have no size entry. The others give once, few or many, or a class for an expanded clone.

TRBJ1-1	TRBV6-6	NA	NA	TGTGCCAGCAACTGGAACACTGAAGCTTTCTTT	CASNWNTEAFF
TRBJ2-7	TRBV7-9	TRBD1	NA	TGTGCCAGCAGCTTGAGCCCGGGACAGGGGTTGTACGAGCAGTACTTC	CASSLSPGQGLYEQYF
TRBJ2-7	TRBV6-2/TRBV6-3	NA	few	TGTGCCAGCAGTGCCCGGGACAATGACGAGTACGAGCAGTACTTC	CASSARDNDEYEQYF
TRBJ2-7	TRBV9	TRBD1	NA	TGTGCCAGCAGCGCGACAGGGAACTCCTACGAGCAGTACTTC	CASSATGNSYEQYF
TRBJ1-4	TRBV5-1	NA	few	TGCGCCAGCAGTTTCCGGGAGATTAATGAAAAACTGTTTTTT	CASSFREINEKLFF
TRBJ2-7	TRBV4-3	NA	NA	TGCGCCAGCAGCCAAGGACAGGTGTCAAGCTACGAGCAGTACTTC	CASSQGQVSSYEQYF
TRBJ2-7	TRBV6-6	NA	few	TGTGCCAGCAGTCCACTAGGGAGCGGGTTATACTACGAGCAGTACTTC	CASSPLGSGLYYEQYF
TRBJ2-7	TRBV10-2	NA	NA	TGCGCCAGCAACTCCGGTCTAGGGGGAAGGGGATACGAGCAGTACTTC	CASNSGLGGRGYEQYF
TRBJ1-5	TRBV2	TRBD1	NA	TGTGCCAGCAGTGAATGGGAGACAGGGGTCAATCAGCCCCAGCATTTT	CASSEWETGVNQPQHF
TRBJ1-4	TRBV10-1	TRBD1	NA	TGCGCCAGCCCAGACAGGGGGCGAATTCCTAATGAAAAACTGTTTTTT	CASPDRGRIPNEKLFF
TRBJ1-2	TRBV6-5	TRBD1	NA	TGTGCCAGCAGTACAGGGGCCGGGGATGGCTACACCTTC	CASSTGAGDGYTF
TRBJ1-5	TRBV12-3/TRBV12-4	NA	NA	TGTGCCAGCAGCCAAGGAGGCGGTCAGCCCCAGCATTTT	CASSQGGGQPQHF
TRBJ2-7	TRBV15	TRBD2	NA	TGTGCCACCAGCAGAGAGGCTAGCGGGGGGCTAACGCAGTACTTC	CATSREASGGLTQYF
TRBJ1-1	TRBV4-3	NA	NA	TGCGCCAGCAGCCAAGAAAAGACTAACACTGAAGCTTTCTTT	CASSQEKTNTEAFF
TRBJ1-5	TRBV11-2	TRBD1	NA	TGTGCCAGCAGCTCCCACAGGGGAGTCGGCAATCAGCCCCAGCATTTT	CASSSHRGVGNQPQHF
TRBJ2-7	TRBV7-9	TRBD1	NA	TGTGCCAGCAGTTTCACCGGGACAGGGAACTACGAGCAGTACTTC	CASSFTGTGNYEQYF
TRBJ2-6	TRBV5-5	NA	NA	TGTGCCAGCAGCCCCGCGGGTAGGGCTGAGGCCAACGTCCTGACTTTC	CASSPAGRAEANVLTF
TRBJ2-7	TRBV6-2/TRBV6-3	TRBD1	NA	TGTGCCAGCAGTTACGCCACCGGGACAGGGAACTACGAGCAGTACTTC	CASSYATGTGNYEQYF
TRBJ2-7	TRBV7-2	TRBD2	NA	TGTGCCAGCAGCCCCGGCGGTATAGCGGGGACGAGCTCCTACGAGCAGTACTTC	CASSPGGIAGTSSYEQYF
TRBJ2-7	TRBV29-1	NA	NA	TGCAGCGTTGAAGATGGGGGCGGAACGACCTACGAGCAGTACTTC	CSVEDGGGTTYEQYF
TRBJ1-4	TRBV9	NA	NA	TGTGCCAGCAGCGTAGGGGCAGGTGGGAGACTGTTTTTT	CASSVGAGGRLFF
TRBJ2-1	TRBV5-6	NA	NA	TGTGCCAGCAGCTTGGTTCCTGGCGGATATTCCAATGAGCAGTTCTTC	CASSLVPGGYSNEQFF
TRBJ1-1	TRBV7-2	NA	NA	TGTGCCAGCAGCCAGGGGCGACAGTTGATGACTTTCTTT	CASSQGRQLMTFF
TRBJ1-1	TRBV10-3	NA	NA	TGTGCCATCACCCACAGGGTATCCACTGAAGCTTTCTTT	CAITHRVSTEAFF
TRBJ2-7	TRBV27	NA	NA	TGTGCCAGCAGTTTATCCCGCAGGACAGTGGAGCAGTACTTC	CASSLSRRTVEQYF
TRBJ1-5	TRBV10-2	NA	NA	TGCGCCAGCAGTGATAGTGCGGGCAATCAGCCCCAGCATTTT	CASSDSAGNQPQHF
TRBJ1-1	TRBV11-2	TRBD1	NA	TGTGCCAGCAGCTTAGTCCTAAACGGCAGGGGGACTGAAGCTTTCTTT	CASSLVLNGRGTEAFF
TRBJ2-1	TRBV19	TRBD2	NA	TGTGCCAGTAGTACCTCTACTAGCGGGACTGAGCAGTTCTTC	CASSTSTSGTEQFF
TRBJ1-2	TRBV25-1	NA	NA	TGTGCCAGCAGTCGTGGTGGGGGCAGGGACTATGGCTACACCTTC	CASSRGGGRDYGYTF
TRBJ2-7	TRBV4-2	TRBD1	few	TGTGCCAGCAGCAAAGAGGGACAGCCACCCTACGAGCAGTACTTC	CASSKEGQPPYEQYF
TRBJ2-7	TRBV5-4	NA	NA	TGTGCCAGCAGCCTAGGGGACTCGGTCTTCGAGCAGTACTTC	CASSLGDSVFEQYF
TRBJ1-1	TRBV10-1	TRBD1	NA	TGCGCCAGCAGTGAGTCGACAGGGAGCACTGAAGCTTTCTTT	CASSESTGSTEAFF
TRBJ2-2	TRBV19	NA	NA	TGTGCCAGTAGTATTTCCAGTACGACCGGGGAGCTGTTTTTT	CASSISSTTGELFF
TRBJ1-2	TRBV27	NA	NA	TGTGCCAGCAGTTTGAGCCCCGGAGGTGGCTACACCTTC	CASSLSPGGGYTF
TRBJ1-4	TRBV6-5	NA	NA	TGTGCCAGCAGTTACATGGACAGCTCTAATGAAAAACTGTTTTTT	CASSYMDSSNEKLFF
TRBJ1-2	TRBV4-1	NA	once	TGCGCCAGCAGCCAAGTGGCAGGGGAGGGCTATGGCTACACCTTC	CASSQVAGEGYGYTF
TRBJ1-3	TRBV2	NA	NA	TGTGCCAGCAGCACATTCTCTGGAAACACCATATATTTT	CASSTFSGNTIYF
TRBJ1-2	TRBV6-1	NA	NA	TGTGCCAGCAGTGAAGCTGTGTTAGTCCGGGGCTACACCTTC	CASSEAVLVRGYTF
TRBJ1-4	TRBV10-2	NA	NA	TGCGCCAGCAGTGCCTCAGGGGCGGGGGATGAAAAACTGTTTTTT	CASSASGAGDEKLFF
TRBJ2-7	TRBV11-2	NA	NA	TGTGCCAGCAGCTCCCTCCGGGGCAGGGGTGGCGAGCAGTACTTC	CASSSLRGRGGEQYF
TRBJ2-7	TRBV5-1	NA	NA	TGCGCCAGCAGCTACAGGCCCTCGAGCTCCTACGAGCAGTACTTC	CASSYRPSSSYEQYF
TRBJ1-2	TRBV5-4	TRBD1	NA	TGTGCCAGCAGACACGCAATGACAGGGGACCAGGGCTACACCTTC	CASRHAMTGDQGYTF
TRBJ2-7	TRBV11-2	NA	NA	TGTGCCAGCAGCTCCGCTCGGGGCGGGGACTTCTACGAGCAGTACTTC	CASSSARGGDFYEQYF
TRBJ2-7	TRBV11-2	NA	NA	TGTGCCAGCAGCTTAGGGCGACAGACCCCCTCCTACGAGCAGTACTTC	CASSLGRQTPSYEQYF